These 31 T cell receptor beta chains were all obtained from the same sample, sequenced in a study of CD8 T cells in Susac syndrome. It was with random hexamers that roughly 0.45 to 1 ug RNA was reverse transcribed. One entry per CDR3 protein, called by TCRdb with MiXCR from the immunoSEQ multiplex PCR reads. Among 200,000 to 300,000 distinct CDR3 sequences listed, 90% to 96% were seen once. The sequencing sample was made of CD4+ T cells from PBMCs. These receptors were obtained from a human donor with Susac syndrome.

The CDR3: CSVGRTGDEQYF. In DNA form, the CDR3 reads TGCAGCGTTGGACGGACGGGGGACGAGCAGTACTTC. The rearrangement links TRBV29-1 to TRBJ2-7; D might be TRBD2 (6 bases). Deletions cut 4 bases from V and 5 bases from J, with 12 bases between. Germline V gives CDR1 SQVTM, CDR2 ANQGSEA. CDR3 length equals 12 residues.

The V call is TRBV9, the J call TRBJ2-3; TRBD2 agrees at 8 bases. The germline gives CDR1 SGDLS, CDR2 YYNGEE. V was clipped by 1 base and J by 2 bases; unmatched bases: 3. The CDR3 extends over 15 amino acids. CDR3 loop: CASSVWGLDTDTQYF. The CDR3 DNA follows: TGTGCCAGCAGCGTATGGGGACTAGACACAGATACGCAGTATTTT.

This clonotype was detected only once. The chain employs TRBV19 and TRBJ1-1; D unclear. This CDR3 spans 14 amino acids. V was shortened by 0 bases and J by 5 bases, with 10 bases between the two germline ends. The germline V gene encodes CDR1 LNHDA and CDR2 SQIVND (reference sequence). The CDR3 DNA is TGTGCCAGTAGTATAGATAATGGCCGGACTGAAGCTTTCTTT. It encodes CASSIDNGRTEAFF. The full variable domain, in which reference TRBV19 and TRBJ1-1 provide the parts outside the CDR3, is DGGITQSPKYLFRKEGQNVTLSCEQNLNHDAMYWYRQDPGQGLRLIYYSQIVNDFQKGDIAEGYSVSREKKESFPLTVTSAQKNPTAFYLCASSIDNGRTEAFFGQGTRLTVV.

The V call is TRBV29-1, the J call TRBJ1-4; the match to TRBD1 covers 7 bases. CDR3 length equals 13 residues. CDR1 and CDR2 from the germline V gene are SQVTM and ANQGSEA. After removal of 5 bases from V and 7 bases from J, the junction contained 7 bases not matched to a gene. The CDR3 DNA reads as TGCAGCGTTATCCAGGGGGAGGGTGAAAAACTGTTTTTT. Amino acid sequence: CSVIQGEGEKLFF.

This clonotype turned up a few times. CDR3 loop: CSARGGGEQYF. Here the CDR3 DNA reads TGCAGTGCTCGTGGGGGGGGCGAGCAGTACTTC. The J gene is TRBJ2-7, the V gene TRBV20-1; 7 positions match TRBD2. Germline lookup yields CDR1 DFQATT and CDR2 SNEGSKA (reference sequence). The CDR3 has 11 residues. V gave up 5 bases and J gave up 6 bases; unmatched junction bases: 4.

The chain links TRBV29-1 to TRBJ1-1, with D possibly matching TRBD1 (5 bases). Trimming removed 4 bases at V and 8 bases at J, with 17 bases between. The CDR3 length is 13 residues. CDR1 and CDR2 (germline): SQVTM, ANQGSEA. The chain's CDR3 is CSVAGTQRGEAFF. In nucleotides, the CDR3 is TGCAGCGTTGCCGGGACGCAGCGGGGAGAAGCTTTCTTT. The variable domain in full, with the rest retrieved from reference TRBV29-1 and TRBJ1-1, is SAVISQKPSRDICQRGTSLTIQCQVDSQVTMMFWYRQQPGQSLTLIATANQGSEATYESGFVIDKFPISRPNLTFSTLTVSNMSPEDSSIYLCSVAGTQRGEAFFGQGTRLTVV.

The J gene is TRBJ1-2, the V gene TRBV9; D remains unclear. Germline V gene lookup returns CDR1 SGDLS and CDR2 YYNGEE. Deletions cut 4 bases from V and 3 bases from J, with 13 bases between. The CDR3 totals 14 residues. In DNA, the CDR3 is TGTGCCAGCAGCCCGGACCGAATTTACTATGGCTACACCTTC. Translating gives CASSPDRIYYGYTF.

In DNA, the CDR3 is TGTGCCAGCAGCCAAGAGGGGAACAGGGTCAGCTACGAGCAGTACTTC. This codes for CASSQEGNRVSYEQYF. The chain combines TRBV4-2 with TRBJ2-7; TRBD1 is a possible D gene (6 bases). V shed 0 bases and J shed 3 bases, with 15 bases lying between them. CDR1 LGHNA and CDR2 YNFKEQ come from the germline V gene. This CDR3 region has 16 residues.

The rearrangement joins TRBV29-1 to TRBJ2-3, with unresolved D. CDR3 size: 16 residues. Between the trimmed V and J ends, which lost 3 bases and 0 bases, there was a span of 16 bases. Germline-derived CDR1 and CDR2 are SQVTM and ANQGSEA. The CDR3 bases are TGCAGCGTTGATGGATTTCCCCACCCTAGCACAGATACGCAGTATTTT. It translates to CSVDGFPHPSTDTQYF.

This clonotype was observed a few times. The chain combines TRBV12-3 or TRBV12-4 with TRBJ2-7; no firm D call. The CDR3 sequence is 11 residues long. Trimming took 5 bases from V and 2 from J, leaving 4 bases between them. The CDR3 nucleotides are TGTGCCAGCAGTCCCGCCTACGAGCAGTACTTC. This translates into CASSPAYEQYF.

The chain uses TRBV14 and TRBJ2-7; D unresolved. The CDR3 covers 15 residues. CDR1 and CDR2 from the germline V gene are SGHDN and FVKESK. V shed 5 bases and J shed 2 bases, with 16 bases lying between them. In DNA, the CDR3 is TGTGCCAGCAGCTCACACCCCAGGAATACCTACGAGCAGTACTTC. Protein: CASSSHPRNTYEQYF.

The count of this clonotype is one. The chain links TRBV7-9 to TRBJ1-1; D may be TRBD1 (6 bases). Trimming removed 1 base at V and 1 base at J, with 10 bases between. The CDR3 has 15 amino acids. Germline V gene lookup returns CDR1 SEHNR and CDR2 FQNEAQ (reference sequence). CDR3 in DNA: TGTGCCAGCAGCTTAGGGACGACAGGGAACACTGAAGCTTTCTTT. It specifies CASSLGTTGNTEAFF.

The V call is TRBV20-1, the J call TRBJ2-5; D possibly uses TRBD1 or TRBD2 (5 bases each). Germline CDR1 is DFQATT and CDR2 is SNEGSKA (reference sequence). The CDR3 has 13 residues. Trimming pared 8 bases from V and 5 bases from J, leaving 18 bases between. The CDR3 DNA follows: TGCAGTCGGACACCGACCTGGGGGGAGACCCAGTACTTC. Its protein is CSRTPTWGETQYF.

The chain employs TRBV19 and TRBJ2-5, with TRBD2 matching 9 bases. The CDR3 runs 14 residues. With V trimmed by 10 bases and J by 6 bases, 12 bases remained unmatched. Germline CDR1 reads LNHDA; CDR2 reads SQIVND (reference sequence). The CDR3 here is CATEVAGAVKTQYF. The DNA for the CDR3 is TGTGCCACCGAAGTAGCGGGAGCTGTGAAGACCCAGTACTTC.

The V gene is TRBV29-1, the J gene TRBJ2-7, with D possibly matching TRBD1 (6 bases). CDR1 and CDR2 from the germline V gene are SQVTM and ANQGSEA. V lost 1 base, J lost 2 bases, and 6 bases lay in between. CDR3 length: 12 amino acids. The CDR3 protein is CSVEGTAYEQYF. For the CDR3, the DNA is TGCAGCGTTGAAGGGACAGCCTACGAGCAGTACTTC.

The gene calls are TRBV7-2 and TRBJ2-6, with D perhaps TRBD1 (6 bases). Germline V lookup: CDR1 SGHTA, CDR2 FQGNSA. The CDR3 sequence is 15 residues long. V dropped 5 bases and J dropped 5 bases, with 13 bases sitting between them. CDR3 loop: CASSPGHARANVLTF. The CDR3 DNA reads TGTGCCAGCAGCCCGGGACACGCACGGGCCAACGTCCTGACTTTC.

The J gene is TRBJ1-5, the V gene TRBV20-1; D gene unclear. V dropped 3 bases and J dropped 4 bases, with 7 bases sitting between them. Per the germline V gene, CDR1 is DFQATT and CDR2 is SNEGSKA (reference sequence). The CDR3 is 12 residues long. As DNA, the CDR3 is TGCAGTGCTAGTCAAGCAAATCAGCCCCAGCATTTT. It specifies CSASQANQPQHF.

The chain has TRBV9 and TRBJ1-2; maybe TRBD1 (6 bases). Germline CDR1 is SGDLS and CDR2 is YYNGEE. This CDR3 has 16 amino acids. Trimming took 4 bases from V and 2 from J, leaving 18 bases between them. The DNA for the CDR3 is TGTGCCAGCAGCCCCGGGGGCGGACAGCCAAACTATGGCTACACCTTC. Translated, it gives CASSPGGGQPNYGYTF. The full variable domain, rest sourced from reference TRBV9 and TRBJ1-2, is DSGVTQTPKHLITATGQRVTLRCSPRSGDLSVYWYQQSLDQGLQFLIQYYNGEERAKGNILERFSAQQFPDLHSELNLSSLELGDSALYFCASSPGGGQPNYGYTFGSGTRLTVV.

The DNA for the CDR3 is TGCGCCAGCAGCTTGGGACCGCTCGCGATTAATGAAAAACTGTTTTTT. Its protein product is CASSLGPLAINEKLFF. The V call is TRBV5-1, the J call TRBJ1-4; D ambiguous. Germline CDR1 SGHRS, CDR2 YFSETQ. V was cut by 0 bases and J by 4 bases, with 13 bases left in between. This CDR3 region has 16 residues.

The chain recombines TRBV20-1 with TRBJ2-1; D unresolved. From germline, CDR1 is DFQATT and CDR2 SNEGSKA (reference sequence). V was cut by 0 bases and J by 6 bases, with 18 bases left in between. The length of the CDR3 is 16 residues. The CDR3 nucleotides read TGCAGTGCTAGAGACACGGACGCTAGTTCCCCCAATGAGCAGTTCTTC. Translating it yields CSARDTDASSPNEQFF.

V usage is TRBV29-1 and J usage is TRBJ1-2; 7 bases fit TRBD1. CDR1 and CDR2 (germline): SQVTM, ANQGSEA. The V gene end was trimmed by 8 bases and the J gene end by 4 bases; junction bases not matched to a gene: 16. The CDR3 is 15 amino acids. The CDR3 reads CSPRQGSKRGYGYTF. The CDR3, as DNA: TGCAGCCCACGACAGGGAAGCAAAAGGGGCTATGGCTACACCTTC. Full variable domain (outside the CDR3, taken from reference TRBV29-1 and TRBJ1-2): SAVISQKPSRDICQRGTSLTIQCQVDSQVTMMFWYRQQPGQSLTLIATANQGSEATYESGFVIDKFPISRPNLTFSTLTVSNMSPEDSSIYLCSPRQGSKRGYGYTFGSGTRLTVV.

The rearrangement joins TRBV2 to TRBJ1-5; tentatively, D is TRBD1 (5 bases). Germline CDR1 is SNHLY and CDR2 is FYNNEI. V was cut by 6 bases and J by 4 bases, with 16 bases left in between. CDR3 size: 15 residues. The CDR3 sequence: CASRAGTVKNQPQHF. DNA of the CDR3: TGTGCCAGCAGAGCCGGGACGGTAAAAAATCAGCCCCAGCATTTT.

This rearrangement joins TRBV20-1 to TRBJ2-1, with 8 bases matching TRBD1. This CDR3 has 15 amino acids. The trim removed 3 bases at V and 4 bases at J, leaving 8 bases unmatched. The germline V gene has CDR1 DFQATT and CDR2 SNEGSKA (reference sequence). The CDR3 is CSASRTGRGYNEQFF. CDR3 sequence (DNA): TGCAGTGCTAGCAGGACAGGGCGAGGGTACAATGAGCAGTTCTTC.

This chain joins TRBV9 and TRBJ1-5, with D tentatively TRBD1 (5 bases). The V and J ends lost 0 bases and 7 bases respectively, with 11 bases between them. CDR3 length equals 14 residues. Germline assignment: CDR1 SGDLS and CDR2 YYNGEE. CDR3: CASSVAGFGQPQHF. CDR3 sequence (DNA): TGTGCCAGCAGCGTAGCAGGGTTTGGCCAGCCCCAGCATTTT. Full variable domain (missing parts from reference TRBV9 and TRBJ1-5): DSGVTQTPKHLITATGQRVTLRCSPRSGDLSVYWYQQSLDQGLQFLIQYYNGEERAKGNILERFSAQQFPDLHSELNLSSLELGDSALYFCASSVAGFGQPQHFGDGTRLSIL.

CDR3 region: CASSLVAGGTYEQYF. CDR3 DNA sequence: TGTGCCAGCAGCTTAGTGGCGGGAGGGACCTACGAGCAGTACTTC. The V call is TRBV7-8, the J call TRBJ2-7, with TRBD2 matching 9 bases. Germline V CDR1 and CDR2: SGHVS, FQNEAQ. The CDR3 has 15 amino acids. The V segment lost 1 base and the J segment 2 bases; nucleotides outside the gene matches: 3. Looking up the rest from reference TRBV7-8 and TRBJ2-7 gives the full variable domain: GAGVSQSPRYKVAKRGQDVALRCDPISGHVSLFWYQQALGQGPEFLTYFQNEAQLDKSGLPSDRFFAERPEGSVSTLKIQRTQQEDSAVYLCASSLVAGGTYEQYFGPGTRLTVT.

V gene TRBV20-1 combines with J gene TRBJ2-1, with 7 bases matching TRBD1. This CDR3 has 13 residues. V lost 3 bases and J lost 6; bases outside the gene matches: 5. Germline V lookup: CDR1 DFQATT, CDR2 SNEGSKA (reference sequence). CDR3 residues: CSASGPGGNEQFF. DNA for the CDR3: TGCAGTGCTAGCGGCCCAGGGGGCAATGAGCAGTTCTTC.

V usage is TRBV20-1 and J usage is TRBJ2-5, with D possibly TRBD2 on 7 matching bases. CDR1 is DFQATT, CDR2 SNEGSKA, per germline (reference sequence). The CDR3 totals 14 residues. V lost 0 bases, J lost 4 bases, and 12 bases lay in between. CDR3 nucleotides: TGCAGTGCTAGAGACGGAAGGGGGGGAGAGACCCAGTACTTC. It encodes CSARDGRGGETQYF.

The V gene is TRBV5-1, the J gene TRBJ1-2, with D unresolved. V lost 0 bases and J 1 base, leaving 7 bases between the germline ends. This CDR3 is built from 14 residues. Germline V lookup: CDR1 SGHRS, CDR2 YFSETQ. This chain's CDR3 is CASSLVFDNYGYTF. DNA of the CDR3: TGCGCCAGCAGCTTGGTCTTCGATAACTATGGCTACACCTTC.

The gene calls are TRBV25-1 and TRBJ2-7, with no clear D. CDR3 length: 12 residues. Germline values: CDR1 MGHDK, CDR2 SYGVNS. The germline V and J ends were trimmed by 8 bases and 0 bases, with 8 bases remaining between them. CDR3 in amino acids: CASLGLSYEQYF. CDR3 DNA sequence: TGTGCCAGCCTGGGTCTCTCCTACGAGCAGTACTTC.

V and J are TRBV7-2 and TRBJ2-1, with 11 bases matching TRBD2. The trim removed 5 bases at V and 4 bases at J, leaving 7 bases unmatched. The germline CDR1 and CDR2 sequences are SGHTA and FQGNSA. The CDR3 loop spans 16 amino acids. CDR3 coding DNA: TGTGCCAGCAGCGTAACCGGGACTAGCGGTTACAATGAGCAGTTCTTC. It translates to CASSVTGTSGYNEQFF.

This clonotype appeared a single time. The gene calls are TRBV28 and TRBJ1-1; 7 nucleotides match TRBD1. CDR3 length equals 17 residues. CDR1 MDHEN and CDR2 SYDVKM come from the germline V gene. V was clipped by 7 bases and J by 0 bases; unmatched bases: 14. The CDR3 bases are TGTGCCAGCACCCTTATGGGGGGCGGGACAGTGAACACTGAAGCTTTCTTT. The encoded protein is CASTLMGGGTVNTEAFF.